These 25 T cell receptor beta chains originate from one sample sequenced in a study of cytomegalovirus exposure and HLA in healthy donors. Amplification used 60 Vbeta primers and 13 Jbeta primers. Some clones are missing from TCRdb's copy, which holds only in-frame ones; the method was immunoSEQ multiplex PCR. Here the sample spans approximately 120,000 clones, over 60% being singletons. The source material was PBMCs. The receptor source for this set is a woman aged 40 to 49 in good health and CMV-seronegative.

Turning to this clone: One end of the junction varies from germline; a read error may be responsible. This CDR3 is CASSLLDRSSYEQYF. CDR3 nucleotide sequence: TGTGCCAGCAGTTTATTGGACAGAAGCTCCTACGAGCAATACTTC. The V call is TRBV27, the J call TRBJ2-7; D may be TRBD1 (6 bases). Looked up from germline, CDR1 is MNHEY and CDR2 is SMNVEV (reference sequence). The CDR3 sequence is 15 residues long.

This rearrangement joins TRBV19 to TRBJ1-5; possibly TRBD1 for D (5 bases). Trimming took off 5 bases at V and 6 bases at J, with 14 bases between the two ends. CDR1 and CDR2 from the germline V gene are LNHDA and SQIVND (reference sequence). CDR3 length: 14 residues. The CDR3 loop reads CASSLGTGSQPQHF. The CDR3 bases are TGTGCCAGTAGTTTAGGAACAGGCAGTCAGCCCCAGCATTTT.

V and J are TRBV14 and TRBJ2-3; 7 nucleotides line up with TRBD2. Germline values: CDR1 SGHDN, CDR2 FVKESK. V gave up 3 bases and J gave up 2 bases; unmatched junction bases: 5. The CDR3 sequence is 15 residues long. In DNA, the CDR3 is TGTGCCAGCAGCCAGGTCGCGGGAGTCACAGATACGCAGTATTTT. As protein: CASSQVAGVTDTQYF.

CDR3 in amino acids: CASSQAQGTRYEQYF. In DNA, the CDR3 is TGTGCCAGCAGCCAAGCCCAGGGGACCCGATACGAGCAGTACTTC. The V and J genes are TRBV4-2 and TRBJ2-7; perhaps TRBD1 as D (6 bases). V was cut by 1 base and J by 4 bases, with 14 bases left in between. Germline lookup yields CDR1 LGHNA and CDR2 YNFKEQ. This CDR3 contains 15 residues.

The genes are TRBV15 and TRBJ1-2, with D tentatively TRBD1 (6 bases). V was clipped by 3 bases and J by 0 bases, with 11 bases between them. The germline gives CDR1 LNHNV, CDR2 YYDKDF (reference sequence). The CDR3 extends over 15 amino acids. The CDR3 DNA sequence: TGTGCCACCAGCAGCGGGACACCCACTAACTATGGCTACACCTTC. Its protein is CATSSGTPTNYGYTF.

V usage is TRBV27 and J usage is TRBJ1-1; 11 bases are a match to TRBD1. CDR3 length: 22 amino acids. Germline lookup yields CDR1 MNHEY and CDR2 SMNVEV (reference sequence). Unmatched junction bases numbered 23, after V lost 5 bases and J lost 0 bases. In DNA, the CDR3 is TGTGCCAGCAGTAGGACAGGGGGCCTCAGCTTCGCAGATGCCCACTTGAACACTGAAGCTTTCTTT. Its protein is CASSRTGGLSFADAHLNTEAFF.

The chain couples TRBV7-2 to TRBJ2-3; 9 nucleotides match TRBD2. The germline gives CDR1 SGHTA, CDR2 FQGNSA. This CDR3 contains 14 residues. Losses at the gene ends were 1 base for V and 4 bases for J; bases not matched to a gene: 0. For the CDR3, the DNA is TGTGCCAGCAGCTTAGTAGCGGGAGCAGATACGCAGTATTTT. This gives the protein CASSLVAGADTQYF.

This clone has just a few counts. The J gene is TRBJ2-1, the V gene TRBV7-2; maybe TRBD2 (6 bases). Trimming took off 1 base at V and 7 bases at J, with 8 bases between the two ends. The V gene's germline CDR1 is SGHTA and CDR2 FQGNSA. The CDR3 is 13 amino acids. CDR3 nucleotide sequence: TGTGCCAGCAGCTTAGGGGGGGAGAATGAGCAGTTCTTC. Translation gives CASSLGGENEQFF.

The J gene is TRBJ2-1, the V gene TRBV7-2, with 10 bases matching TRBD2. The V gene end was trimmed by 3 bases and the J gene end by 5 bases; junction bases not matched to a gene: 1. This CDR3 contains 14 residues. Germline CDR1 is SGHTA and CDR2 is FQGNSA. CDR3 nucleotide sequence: TGTGCCAGCAGCTTTAGCGGGGGGAACAATGAGCAGTTCTTC. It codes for CASSFSGGNNEQFF.

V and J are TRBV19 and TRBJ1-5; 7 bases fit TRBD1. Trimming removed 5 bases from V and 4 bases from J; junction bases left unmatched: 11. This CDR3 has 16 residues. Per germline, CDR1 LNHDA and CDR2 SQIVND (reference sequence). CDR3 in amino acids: CASSFGQAALNQPQHF. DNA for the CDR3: TGTGCCAGTAGTTTTGGACAGGCAGCATTAAATCAGCCCCAGCATTTT. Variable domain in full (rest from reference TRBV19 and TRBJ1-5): DGGITQSPKYLFRKEGQNVTLSCEQNLNHDAMYWYRQDPGQGLRLIYYSQIVNDFQKGDIAEGYSVSREKKESFPLTVTSAQKNPTAFYLCASSFGQAALNQPQHFGDGTRLSIL.

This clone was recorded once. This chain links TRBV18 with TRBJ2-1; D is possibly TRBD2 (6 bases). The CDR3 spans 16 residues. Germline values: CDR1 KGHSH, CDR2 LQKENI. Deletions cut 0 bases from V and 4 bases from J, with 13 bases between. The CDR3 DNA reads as TGTGCCAGCTCACCACCGGGGACTGGAGGGTACAATGAGCAGTTCTTC. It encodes CASSPPGTGGYNEQFF. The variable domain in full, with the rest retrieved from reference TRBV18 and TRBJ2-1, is NAGVMQNPRHLVRRRGQEARLRCSPMKGHSHVYWYRQLPEEGLKFMVYLQKENIIDESGMPKERFSAEFPKEGPSILRIQQVVRGDSAAYFCASSPPGTGGYNEQFFGPGTRLTVL.

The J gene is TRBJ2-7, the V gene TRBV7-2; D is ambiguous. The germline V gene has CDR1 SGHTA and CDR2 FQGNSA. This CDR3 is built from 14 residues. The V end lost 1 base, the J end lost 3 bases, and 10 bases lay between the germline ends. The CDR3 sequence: CASSLGGSRYEQYF. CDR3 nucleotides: TGTGCCAGCAGCTTAGGCGGTAGTCGCTACGAGCAGTACTTC. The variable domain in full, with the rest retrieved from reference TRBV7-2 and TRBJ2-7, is GAGVSQSPSNKVTEKGKDVELRCDPISGHTALYWYRQSLGQGLEFLIYFQGNSAPDKSGLPSDRFSAERTGGSVSTLTIQRTQQEDSAVYLCASSLGGSRYEQYFGPGTRLTVT.

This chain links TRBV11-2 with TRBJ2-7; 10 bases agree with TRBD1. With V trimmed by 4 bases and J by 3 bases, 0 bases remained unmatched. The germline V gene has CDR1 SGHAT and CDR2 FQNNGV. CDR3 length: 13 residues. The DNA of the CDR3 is TGTGCCAGCAGCTGGACAGGGGGCTACGAGCAGTACTTC. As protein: CASSWTGGYEQYF.

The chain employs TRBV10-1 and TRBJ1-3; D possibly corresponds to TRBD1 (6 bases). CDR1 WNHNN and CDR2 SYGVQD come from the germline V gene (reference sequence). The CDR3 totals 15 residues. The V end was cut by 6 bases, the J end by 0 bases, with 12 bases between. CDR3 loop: CASRRPTGSGNTIYF. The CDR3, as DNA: TGCGCCAGCAGGAGACCGACAGGCTCTGGAAACACCATATATTTT.

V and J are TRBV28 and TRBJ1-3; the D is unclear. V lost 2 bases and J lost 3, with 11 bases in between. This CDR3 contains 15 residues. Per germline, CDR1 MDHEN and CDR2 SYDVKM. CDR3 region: CASSLLSSNGNTIYF. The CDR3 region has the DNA TGTGCCAGCAGTTTACTAAGTAGCAATGGAAACACCATATATTTT.

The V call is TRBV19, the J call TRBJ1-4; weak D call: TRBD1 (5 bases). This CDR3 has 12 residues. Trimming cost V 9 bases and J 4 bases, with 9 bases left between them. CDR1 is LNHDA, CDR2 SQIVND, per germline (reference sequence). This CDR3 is CASRDSNEKLFF. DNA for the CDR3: TGTGCCAGCCGCGACAGTAATGAAAAACTGTTTTTT.

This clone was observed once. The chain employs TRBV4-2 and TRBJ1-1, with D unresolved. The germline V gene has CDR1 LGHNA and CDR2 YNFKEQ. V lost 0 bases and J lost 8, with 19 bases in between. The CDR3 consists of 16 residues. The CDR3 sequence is CASSQDVARPGSEAFF. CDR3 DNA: TGTGCCAGCAGCCAAGATGTTGCCCGGCCGGGGAGCGAAGCTTTCTTT.

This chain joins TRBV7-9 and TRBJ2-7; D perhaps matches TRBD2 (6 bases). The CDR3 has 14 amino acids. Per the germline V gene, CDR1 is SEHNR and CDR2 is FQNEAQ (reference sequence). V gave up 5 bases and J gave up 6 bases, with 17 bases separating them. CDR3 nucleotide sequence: TGTGCCAGCAGCCCCGGACTATCGTCCGTCGAGCAGTACTTC. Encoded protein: CASSPGLSSVEQYF.

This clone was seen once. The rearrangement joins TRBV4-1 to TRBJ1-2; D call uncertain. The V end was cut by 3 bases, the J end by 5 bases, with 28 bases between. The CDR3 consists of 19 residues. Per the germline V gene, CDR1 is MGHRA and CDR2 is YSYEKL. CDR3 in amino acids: CASSQPLPGLGRGIYGYTF. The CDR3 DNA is TGCGCCAGCAGCCAGCCCCTTCCCGGATTAGGCCGCGGAATTTATGGCTACACCTTC.

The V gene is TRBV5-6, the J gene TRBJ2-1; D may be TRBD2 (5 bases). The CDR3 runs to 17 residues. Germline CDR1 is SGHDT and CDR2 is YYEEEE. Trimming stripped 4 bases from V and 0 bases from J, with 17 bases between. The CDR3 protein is CASSPGIGRTSYNEQFF. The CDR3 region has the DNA TGTGCCAGCAGCCCCGGGATTGGGAGAACCTCCTACAATGAGCAGTTCTTC.

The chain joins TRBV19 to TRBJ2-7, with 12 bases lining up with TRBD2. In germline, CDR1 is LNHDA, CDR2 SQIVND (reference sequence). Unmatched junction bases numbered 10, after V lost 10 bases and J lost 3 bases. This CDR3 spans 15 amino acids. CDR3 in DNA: TGTGCCACCTCCACCCCGGGACTAGCGGGCTACGAGCAGTACTTC. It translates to CATSTPGLAGYEQYF.

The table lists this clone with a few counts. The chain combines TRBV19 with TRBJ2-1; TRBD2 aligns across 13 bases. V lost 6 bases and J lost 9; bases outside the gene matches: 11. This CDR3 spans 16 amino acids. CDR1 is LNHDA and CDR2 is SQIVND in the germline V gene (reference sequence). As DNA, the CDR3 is TGTGCCAGTAGCCATTCCGGGACTAGCGGGGTCAGTGAGCAGTTCTTC. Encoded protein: CASSHSGTSGVSEQFF.

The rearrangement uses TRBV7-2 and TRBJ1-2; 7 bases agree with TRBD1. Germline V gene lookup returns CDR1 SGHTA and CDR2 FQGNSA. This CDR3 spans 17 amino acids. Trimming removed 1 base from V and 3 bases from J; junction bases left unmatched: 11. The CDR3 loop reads CASSLGPQGQRYYGYTF. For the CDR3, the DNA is TGTGCCAGCAGCTTAGGACCTCAGGGACAGCGATACTATGGCTACACCTTC.

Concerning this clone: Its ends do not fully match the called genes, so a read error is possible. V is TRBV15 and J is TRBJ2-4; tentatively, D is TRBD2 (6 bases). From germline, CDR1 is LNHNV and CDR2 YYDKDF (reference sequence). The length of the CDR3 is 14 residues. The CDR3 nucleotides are TGTGCCACCAGAAGGAGGGCCAAGAAAAACAGTCAGTACTTC. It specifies CATRRRAKKNSQYF.

CDR3 in DNA: TGTGCCAGCAGTGGAACCCTAGCGGGGAGCTACGAGCAGTACTTC. Its protein is CASSGTLAGSYEQYF. The chain links TRBV6-1 to TRBJ2-7; 9 nucleotides align to TRBD2. This CDR3 has 15 amino acids. CDR1 and CDR2 (germline): MNHNS, SASEGT. V lost 4 bases, J lost 3 bases, and 7 bases stayed unmatched.